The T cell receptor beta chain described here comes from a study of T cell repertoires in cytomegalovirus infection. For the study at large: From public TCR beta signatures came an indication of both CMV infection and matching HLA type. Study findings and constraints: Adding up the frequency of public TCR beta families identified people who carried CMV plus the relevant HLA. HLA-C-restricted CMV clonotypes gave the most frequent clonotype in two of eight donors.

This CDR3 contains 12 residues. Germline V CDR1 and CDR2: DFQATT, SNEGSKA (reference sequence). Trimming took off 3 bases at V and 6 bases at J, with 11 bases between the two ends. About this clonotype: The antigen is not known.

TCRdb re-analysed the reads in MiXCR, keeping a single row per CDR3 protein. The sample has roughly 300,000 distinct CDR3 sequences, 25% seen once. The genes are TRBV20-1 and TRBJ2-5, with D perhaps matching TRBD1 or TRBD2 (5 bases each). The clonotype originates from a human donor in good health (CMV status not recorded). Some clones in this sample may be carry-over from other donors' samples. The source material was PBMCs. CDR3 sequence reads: CSASWDVQTQYF. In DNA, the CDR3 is TGCAGTGCTAGTTGGGACGTTCAGACCCAGTACTTC.